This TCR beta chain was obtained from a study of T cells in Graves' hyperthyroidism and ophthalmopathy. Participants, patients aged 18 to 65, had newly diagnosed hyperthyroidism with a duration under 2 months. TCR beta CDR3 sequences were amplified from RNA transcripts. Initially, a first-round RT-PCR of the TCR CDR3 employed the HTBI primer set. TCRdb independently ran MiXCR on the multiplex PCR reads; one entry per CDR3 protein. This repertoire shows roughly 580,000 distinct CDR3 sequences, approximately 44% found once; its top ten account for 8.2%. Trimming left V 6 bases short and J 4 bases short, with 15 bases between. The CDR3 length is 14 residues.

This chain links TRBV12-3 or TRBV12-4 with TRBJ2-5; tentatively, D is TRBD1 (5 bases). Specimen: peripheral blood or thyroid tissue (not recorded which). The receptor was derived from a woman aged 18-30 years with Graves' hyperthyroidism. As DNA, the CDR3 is TGTGCCAGCAGCGCCAGGGAAAGGAGAGAGACCCAGTACTTC. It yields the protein CASSARERRETQYF.